This T cell receptor beta chain is drawn from a study of T cells in Graves' hyperthyroidism and ophthalmopathy. Each patient was aged 18 to 65 and had newly diagnosed hyperthyroidism of under 2 months' duration. Diagnosis rested on symptoms, serum thyroxine and TRAb, thyroid ultrasound, and orbital computed tomography. TCR beta CDR3 regions were amplified from RNA transcripts. Using the HTBI primer set, a first-round RT-PCR was run on the TCR CDR3. TCRdb re-derived calls from the multiplex PCR reads in MiXCR, one entry per CDR3 protein. The data show roughly 750,000 distinct CDR3 sequences, less than 20% seen once. With V trimmed by 5 bases and J by 10 bases, 7 bases remained unmatched. The V gene's germline CDR1 is SGHAT and CDR2 FQNNGV. The CDR3 sequence is 15 residues long. This clonotype has ten or more counts.

The V gene is TRBV11-2, the J gene TRBJ2-1, with 14 bases fitting TRBD2. This TCR was sampled from a man aged 18-30 years with Graves' hyperthyroidism. The material sequenced was blood. The CDR3 coding sequence is TGTGCCAGCAGCCCCGGGACTAGCGGGAGACGGGAGCAGTTCTTC. Translating it yields CASSPGTSGRREQFF.